This record concerns one TCR beta chain sequence. The germline V and J ends were trimmed by 3 bases and 0 bases, with 9 bases remaining between them. The CDR3 sequence is 13 residues long. Germline assignment: CDR1 DFQATT and CDR2 SNEGSKA (reference sequence). In the original workflow: Scientists estimated how many nucleated cells there were by amplifying reference gene primers. Assay used: immunoSEQ multiplex PCR; TCRdb lists only in-frame clones, some missing. D and trimming come from the DNA, and the V and J calls and clone size come from that table. This repertoire shows roughly 150,000 clones, under 95% found once; its top ten account for almost 5%. The data were taken from a study of blood T cell repertoires in COVID-19. Across the study: The study drew acute and convalescent COVID-19 samples from the United States, Italy and Spain. T cells, B-cell-depleted T cells, or PBMCs supplied cDNA or gDNA.

Seattle participants joined during active infection and were tracked over time. The genes are TRBV20-1 and TRBJ2-7, with D possibly TRBD1 on 6 matching bases. Sequencing was carried out using peripheral blood. The sequence derives from a young man with COVID-19, enrolled during active disease. The CDR3 is CSASGTTSYEQYF. The DNA for the CDR3 is TGCAGTGCTAGTGGGACAACCTCCTACGAGCAGTACTTC.